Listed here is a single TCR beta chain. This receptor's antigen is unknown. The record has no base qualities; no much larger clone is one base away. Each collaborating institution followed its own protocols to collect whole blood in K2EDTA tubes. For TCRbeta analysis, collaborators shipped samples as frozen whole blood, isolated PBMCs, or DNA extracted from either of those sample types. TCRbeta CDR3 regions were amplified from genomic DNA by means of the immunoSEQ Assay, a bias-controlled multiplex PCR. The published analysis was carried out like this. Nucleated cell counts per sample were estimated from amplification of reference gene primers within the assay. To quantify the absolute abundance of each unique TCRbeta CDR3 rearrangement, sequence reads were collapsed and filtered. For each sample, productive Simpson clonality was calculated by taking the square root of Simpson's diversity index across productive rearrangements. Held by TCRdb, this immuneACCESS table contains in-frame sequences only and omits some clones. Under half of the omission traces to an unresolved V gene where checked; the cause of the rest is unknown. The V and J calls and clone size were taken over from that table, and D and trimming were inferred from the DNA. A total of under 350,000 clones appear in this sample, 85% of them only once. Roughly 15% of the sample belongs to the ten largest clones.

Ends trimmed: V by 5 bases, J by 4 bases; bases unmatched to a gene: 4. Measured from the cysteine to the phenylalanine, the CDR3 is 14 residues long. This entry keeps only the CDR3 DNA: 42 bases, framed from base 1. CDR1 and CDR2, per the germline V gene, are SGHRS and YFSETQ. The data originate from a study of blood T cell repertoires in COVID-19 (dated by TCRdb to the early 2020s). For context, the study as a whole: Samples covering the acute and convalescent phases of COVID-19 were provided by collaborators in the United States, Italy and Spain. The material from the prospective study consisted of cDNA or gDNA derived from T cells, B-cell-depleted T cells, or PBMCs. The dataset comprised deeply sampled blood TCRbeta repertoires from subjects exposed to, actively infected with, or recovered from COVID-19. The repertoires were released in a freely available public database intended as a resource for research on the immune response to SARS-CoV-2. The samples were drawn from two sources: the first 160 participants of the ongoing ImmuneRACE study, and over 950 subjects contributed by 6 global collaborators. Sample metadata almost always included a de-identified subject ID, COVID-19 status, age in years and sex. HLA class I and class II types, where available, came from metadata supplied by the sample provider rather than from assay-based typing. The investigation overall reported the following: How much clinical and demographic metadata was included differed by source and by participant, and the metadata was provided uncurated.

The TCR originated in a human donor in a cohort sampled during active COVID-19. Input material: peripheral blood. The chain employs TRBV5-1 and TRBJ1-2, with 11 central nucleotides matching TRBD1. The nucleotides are TGCGCCAGCAGGGACAGGGGGCGAGGCTATGGCTACACCTTC. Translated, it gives CASRDRGRGYGYTF.